This TCR beta chain was captured by sequencing in a study of blood T cell repertoires in COVID-19. Using immunoSEQ multiplex PCR, the repertoire was profiled, and TCRdb retains in-frame clones only, with some absent. The table records roughly 500,000 clones, approximately 87% of them present only once. Germline values: CDR1 MGHRA, CDR2 YSYEKL. V was shortened by 6 bases and J by 4 bases, with 12 bases between the two germline ends. This CDR3 has 14 residues. This clonotype originated in a middle-aged woman who had recovered from COVID-19. This rearrangement joins TRBV4-1 to TRBJ2-2; TRBD1 is a possible D gene (5 bases). Sequencing was done on a sample of PBMCs or T cells enriched from blood (not recorded which). The CDR3 reads CASSGQGTTGELFF. The CDR3 region has the DNA TGCGCCAGCAGTGGGCAGGGTACCACCGGGGAGCTGTTTTTT.